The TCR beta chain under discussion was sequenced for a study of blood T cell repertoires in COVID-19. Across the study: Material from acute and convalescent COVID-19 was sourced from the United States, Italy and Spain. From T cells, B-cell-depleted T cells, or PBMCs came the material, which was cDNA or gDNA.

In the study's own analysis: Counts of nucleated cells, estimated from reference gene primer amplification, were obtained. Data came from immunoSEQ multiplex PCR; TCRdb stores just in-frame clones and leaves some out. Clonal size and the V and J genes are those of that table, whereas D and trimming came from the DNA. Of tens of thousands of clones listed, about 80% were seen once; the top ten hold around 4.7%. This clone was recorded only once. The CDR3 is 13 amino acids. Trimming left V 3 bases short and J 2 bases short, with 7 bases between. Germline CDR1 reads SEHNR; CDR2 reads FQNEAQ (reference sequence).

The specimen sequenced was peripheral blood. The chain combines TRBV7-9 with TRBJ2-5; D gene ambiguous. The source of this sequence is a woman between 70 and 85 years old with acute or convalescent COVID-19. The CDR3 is CASSFVPQETQYF. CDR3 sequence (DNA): TGTGCCAGCAGCTTCGTTCCTCAAGAGACCCAGTACTTC.